This TCR beta chain was obtained from a study of blood T cell repertoires in COVID-19 (TCRdb year 2020). In the study overall: Collaborator samples came from the United States, Italy and Spain and covered acute and convalescent phases of COVID-19. The samples were drawn from the first 160 participants of the ongoing ImmuneRACE study and from 1,254 subjects provided by 6 global collaborators. Subjects who had been exposed to COVID-19, were actively infected with it, or had recovered from it provided the deeply sampled blood TCRbeta repertoires that made up the dataset. The sample metadata nearly always contained a de-identified subject ID, COVID-19 status, age in years and sex. The repertoires were made available in a free public database intended to serve as a resource for research on the immune response to SARS-CoV-2. Where available, HLA class I and class II types were obtained from metadata supplied by the sample provider rather than from assay-based typing. The prospective study material was composed of cDNA or gDNA derived from T cells, B-cell-depleted T cells, or PBMCs. General findings and caveats noted by the study authors: How much clinical and demographic metadata was included differed by source and by participant, and the metadata was provided uncurated.

The germline V gene supplies CDR1 SGHTA and CDR2 FQGNSA. The cysteine opens and the phenylalanine closes a CDR3 of 16 amino acids. Solely the CDR3 DNA is kept, with 48 bases framed from the first base. V loses 5 bases of germline sequence and J loses 4 bases, and the interval between the two ends is 17 bases. The collaborating institutions used their own protocols to collect whole blood in K2EDTA tubes. For TCRbeta analysis, collaborators shipped samples in one of three forms: frozen whole blood, isolated PBMCs, or DNA extracted from either of those sample types. Comment on this clone: Its antigen is currently not known. Base qualities are not at hand, and no much larger clone is one base apart.

TCRbeta CDR3 regions were amplified from genomic DNA using the immunoSEQ Assay, a bias-controlled multiplex PCR. The authors' pipeline ran thus. The number of nucleated cells in each sample was estimated from the amplification of reference gene primers within the assay. To quantify the absolute abundance of each unique TCRbeta CDR3 rearrangement, sequence reads were collapsed and filtered. For each sample, productive Simpson clonality was calculated by taking the square root of Simpson's diversity index across productive rearrangements. TCRdb limited this immuneACCESS table to in-frame rearrangements with V and J called. A share of clones is missing; checked studies link under half to unresolved V genes, and the rest is unexplained. The V and J calls and clone size were taken over from that table, and D and trimming were inferred from the DNA. This sample comprises approximately 70,000 clones, approximately 79% of them detected only once. The top ten clones comprise roughly 5% of the sample.

The sequenced sample was peripheral blood. The TCR sequence derives from an elderly woman with active or convalescent COVID-19. The V and J genes are TRBV7-2 and TRBJ1-4; TRBD1 is possibly the D segment (6 matching bases). The DNA sequence is as follows: TGTGCCAGCAGCACGAAGGGTCAACAGGGTAATGAAAAACTGTTTTTT. Its protein reads: CASSTKGQQGNEKLFF.